This entry lists 18 T cell receptor beta chains sequenced from one sample in a study of T-cell reconstitution after alpha-beta-depleted transplantation in children. This sample's TCRbeta library carried unique molecular identifier barcodes. TCRdb passed the PCR reads through MiXCR, listing each CDR3 protein once. Among more than 550,000 distinct CDR3 sequences listed, 10% to 13% were seen once. Sequenced here: PBMCs from the stem cell graft donor, sampled from the stem cell graft. These receptors were obtained from a human donor who donated a stem cell graft to a child with acute myeloid leukemia.

A few counts support this clonotype. The V and J genes are TRBV15 and TRBJ1-2; possibly TRBD1 for D (5 bases). The CDR3 has 17 residues. V was cut by 7 bases and J by 2 bases, with 23 bases left in between. Germline V gene sequence: CDR1 LNHNV, CDR2 YYDKDF (reference sequence). The CDR3 loop reads CATTSITATRQNYGYTF. The CDR3 DNA sequence: TGTGCCACCACCTCAATAACTGCAACGCGACAGAACTATGGCTACACCTTC.

This clonotype was counted many times. The V call is TRBV6-5, the J call TRBJ1-1; D gene uncertain. Trimming stripped 0 bases from V and 7 bases from J, with 6 bases between. Germline CDR1 MNHEY, CDR2 SVGAGI. The CDR3 is 12 amino acids. The CDR3 nucleotides are TGTGCCAGCAGTTACTCCGGGCGTGAAGCTTTCTTT. Translating it yields CASSYSGREAFF.

In its sample, this clonotype was seen many times. The chain is built from TRBV20-1 and TRBJ1-2; a weak D match, TRBD1 (5 bases). Trimming took 4 bases from V and 7 from J, leaving 19 bases between them. The CDR3 has 14 residues. Germline V gene lookup returns CDR1 DFQATT and CDR2 SNEGSKA (reference sequence). The CDR3: CSATLKPGGGGYTF. CDR3 sequence (DNA): TGCAGTGCTACTTTGAAACCTGGCGGGGGTGGCTACACCTTC.

There are a few counts of this clonotype. The gene calls are TRBV20-1 and TRBJ2-1; TRBD2 aligns across 12 bases. CDR3 length: 14 residues. V shed 6 bases and J 5 bases; nucleotides not matched to a gene: 5. Germline assignment: CDR1 DFQATT and CDR2 SNEGSKA (reference sequence). CDR3 DNA: TGCAGTGCCCCTACTAGCGGGAGGAACAATGAGCAGTTCTTC. This codes for CSAPTSGRNNEQFF.

This clonotype was detected ten times or more. This sequence joins TRBV15 and TRBJ2-3; a possible D gene is TRBD2 (5 bases). The CDR3 is made up of 15 amino acids. In germline, CDR1 is LNHNV, CDR2 YYDKDF (reference sequence). V lost 6 bases and J 0 bases, leaving 13 bases between the germline ends. The DNA of the CDR3 is TGTGCCACCAGGGGCCGACTATCTAGCACAGATACGCAGTATTTT. Translated: CATRGRLSSTDTQYF.

This clonotype was recorded many times. This sequence joins TRBV15 and TRBJ2-5, with 9 positions matching TRBD1. The CDR3 is 14 residues long. V lost 6 bases to trimming and J lost 2 bases; unmatched junction nucleotides: 4. CDR1 and CDR2 from the germline V gene are LNHNV and YYDKDF (reference sequence). The CDR3 loop is CATSRDRVQETQYF. The CDR3 DNA reads as TGTGCCACCAGTAGGGACAGGGTACAAGAGACCCAGTACTTC.

The chain is built from TRBV28 and TRBJ2-6, with D uncertain. CDR1 is MDHEN, CDR2 SYDVKM, per germline. The CDR3 spans 16 residues. V was shortened by 7 bases and J by 3 bases, with 16 bases between the two germline ends. The DNA of the CDR3 is TGTGCCAGCACAAAAGGTGGATTAGGTGGGGCCAACGTCCTGACTTTC. It translates to CASTKGGLGGANVLTF.

J is TRBJ1-6 and V is TRBV12-3 or TRBV12-4; 10 positions match TRBD1. Trimming at V came to 6 bases and at J to 7 bases, leaving 6 bases not matched to a gene. CDR3 size: 15 residues. The CDR3 nucleotides are TGTGCCAGCAGACCGGGACAGGGGTTAAATTCACCCCTCCACTTT. This translates into CASRPGQGLNSPLHF.

Note on this clonotype: One junction end disagrees with the germline gene, perhaps due to a read error. The rearrangement joins TRBV2 to TRBJ2-7; D not resolved. Germline V gene sequence: CDR1 SNHLY, CDR2 FYNNEI. The CDR3 runs 13 residues. CDR3 nucleotide sequence: TGTGCCAGCAGGCTCGACCGGTCCTCCGAGCAGTACTTC. It translates to CASRLDRSSEQYF.

The gene calls are TRBV12-3 or TRBV12-4 and TRBJ2-7, with TRBD2 matching over 14 bases. The ends lost 6 bases at V and 0 bases at J; junction bases unmatched: 7. The CDR3 is 17 residues long. The CDR3 loop is CASSSGLAGGLSYEQYF. CDR3 nucleotide sequence: TGTGCCAGCAGCTCAGGACTAGCGGGAGGCCTCTCCTACGAGCAGTACTTC.

The chain joins TRBV21-1 to TRBJ2-7. TRBV21-1 is a pseudogene locus. The CDR3 length is 10 residues. CDR3 in DNA: TGTGCCACCCAACGCTACGAGCAGTACTTC. It translates to CATQRYEQYF.

This clonotype was detected many times. The chain joins TRBV20-1 to TRBJ2-1, with unresolved D. The CDR3 length is 14 residues. Germline CDR1 DFQATT, CDR2 SNEGSKA (reference sequence). The V end was cut by 3 bases, the J end by 5 bases, with 14 bases between. The CDR3 spells CSASGARGDNEQFF. The CDR3 bases are TGCAGTGCTAGCGGAGCCCGAGGTGACAATGAGCAGTTCTTC.

The CDR3 here is CSVRGPMRGTYEQYF. In DNA, the CDR3 is TGCAGTGTCAGGGGCCCTATGAGGGGGACCTACGAGCAGTACTTC. This sequence joins TRBV20-1 and TRBJ2-7; D perhaps matches TRBD1 (6 bases). The length of the CDR3 is 15 residues. CDR1 and CDR2 (germline): DFQATT, SNEGSKA (reference sequence). V lost 7 bases and J 2 bases, leaving 21 bases between the germline ends.

The rearrangement joins TRBV6-1 to TRBJ2-2; 13 positions match TRBD2. With 6 bases clipped from V and 2 bases from J, the junction kept 0 bases outside the gene matches. The CDR3 is 15 residues long. The germline V gene has CDR1 MNHNS and CDR2 SASEGT. The CDR3 region is CASRGLAGNTGELFF. As DNA, the CDR3 is TGTGCCAGCAGGGGACTAGCGGGAAACACCGGGGAGCTGTTTTTT.

This clonotype was seen a few times. The chain recombines TRBV29-1 with TRBJ1-1; D possibly corresponds to TRBD1 (5 bases). V lost 7 bases and J 8 bases, leaving 20 bases between the germline ends. Germline lookup yields CDR1 SQVTM and CDR2 ANQGSEA. The CDR3 is 13 amino acids. Here the CDR3 DNA reads TGCAGCGGACAGATCGCTTCAGGGCGCGAAGCTTTCTTT. Protein sequence: CSGQIASGREAFF.

The chain uses TRBV4-2 and TRBJ1-1, with 7 positions matching TRBD1. Trimming at V came to 0 bases and at J to 1 base, leaving 5 bases not matched to a gene. Germline V CDR1 and CDR2: LGHNA, YNFKEQ. The CDR3 loop spans 16 amino acids. The CDR3 reads CASSQDADRSNTEAFF. CDR3 sequence (DNA): TGTGCCAGCAGCCAAGATGCGGACAGGTCGAACACTGAAGCTTTCTTT.

This clonotype has just a few counts. The V and J genes are TRBV9 and TRBJ2-7; D ambiguous. This CDR3 is 17 amino acids long. The germline V and J ends were trimmed by 0 bases and 3 bases, with 19 bases remaining between them. Per the germline V gene, CDR1 is SGDLS and CDR2 is YYNGEE. CDR3 amino acids: CASSVGTVAEVNYEQYF. The CDR3 DNA is TGTGCCAGCAGCGTAGGCACCGTCGCCGAAGTTAACTACGAGCAGTACTTC.

This clonotype was detected many times. Compared with germline, one end of the junction differs, possibly owing to a read error. The chain links TRBV6-2 or TRBV6-3 to TRBJ2-1, with D perhaps matching TRBD1 (6 bases). Germline CDR1 reads MNHEY; CDR2 reads SVGEGT. The length of the CDR3 is 13 residues. This CDR3 reads CATGSRSYNEQFF. CDR3 sequence (DNA): TGCGCAACAGGGTCTCGCTCCTACAATGAGCAGTTCTTC.